This paragraph covers one TCR beta chain sequence. Its specificity is unknown. After extraction with the RNeasy kit, about 0.45 to 1 ug of the RNA was reverse transcribed using random hexamers. Across 54 Vbeta and 13 Jbeta, TCR beta CDR3 was amplified with immunoSEQ multiplex PCR. A single record per CDR3 protein comes from TCRdb applying MiXCR to the immunoSEQ multiplex PCR reads. The sample gives 69,000 or so distinct CDR3 sequences, 85% to 95% of which show up once; around 0.61% is in the top ten. The data were obtained in a study of CD8 T cells in Susac syndrome. Study observations and caveats: The study recognized that its TCR sequencing and HLA analysis covered a relatively small number of individuals.

TCR beta sequencing was performed on blood CD8+ and CD4+ T cells. TEMRA cells were FACS-enriched, while CD8+ and CD4+ T cells were negatively isolated. Material: CD8+ T cells from PBMCs. This receptor was obtained from a human donor with multiple sclerosis.

CDR3 sequence: CASSPTGGEKLFF. CDR3 sequence (DNA): TGTGCCAGCAGTCCAACAGGAGGGGAAAAACTGTTTTTT. The V gene is TRBV12-3 or TRBV12-4, the J gene TRBJ1-4, with D maybe TRBD1 (5 bases). There are 13 residues in the CDR3. V was clipped by 5 bases and J by 8 bases, with 12 bases between them.